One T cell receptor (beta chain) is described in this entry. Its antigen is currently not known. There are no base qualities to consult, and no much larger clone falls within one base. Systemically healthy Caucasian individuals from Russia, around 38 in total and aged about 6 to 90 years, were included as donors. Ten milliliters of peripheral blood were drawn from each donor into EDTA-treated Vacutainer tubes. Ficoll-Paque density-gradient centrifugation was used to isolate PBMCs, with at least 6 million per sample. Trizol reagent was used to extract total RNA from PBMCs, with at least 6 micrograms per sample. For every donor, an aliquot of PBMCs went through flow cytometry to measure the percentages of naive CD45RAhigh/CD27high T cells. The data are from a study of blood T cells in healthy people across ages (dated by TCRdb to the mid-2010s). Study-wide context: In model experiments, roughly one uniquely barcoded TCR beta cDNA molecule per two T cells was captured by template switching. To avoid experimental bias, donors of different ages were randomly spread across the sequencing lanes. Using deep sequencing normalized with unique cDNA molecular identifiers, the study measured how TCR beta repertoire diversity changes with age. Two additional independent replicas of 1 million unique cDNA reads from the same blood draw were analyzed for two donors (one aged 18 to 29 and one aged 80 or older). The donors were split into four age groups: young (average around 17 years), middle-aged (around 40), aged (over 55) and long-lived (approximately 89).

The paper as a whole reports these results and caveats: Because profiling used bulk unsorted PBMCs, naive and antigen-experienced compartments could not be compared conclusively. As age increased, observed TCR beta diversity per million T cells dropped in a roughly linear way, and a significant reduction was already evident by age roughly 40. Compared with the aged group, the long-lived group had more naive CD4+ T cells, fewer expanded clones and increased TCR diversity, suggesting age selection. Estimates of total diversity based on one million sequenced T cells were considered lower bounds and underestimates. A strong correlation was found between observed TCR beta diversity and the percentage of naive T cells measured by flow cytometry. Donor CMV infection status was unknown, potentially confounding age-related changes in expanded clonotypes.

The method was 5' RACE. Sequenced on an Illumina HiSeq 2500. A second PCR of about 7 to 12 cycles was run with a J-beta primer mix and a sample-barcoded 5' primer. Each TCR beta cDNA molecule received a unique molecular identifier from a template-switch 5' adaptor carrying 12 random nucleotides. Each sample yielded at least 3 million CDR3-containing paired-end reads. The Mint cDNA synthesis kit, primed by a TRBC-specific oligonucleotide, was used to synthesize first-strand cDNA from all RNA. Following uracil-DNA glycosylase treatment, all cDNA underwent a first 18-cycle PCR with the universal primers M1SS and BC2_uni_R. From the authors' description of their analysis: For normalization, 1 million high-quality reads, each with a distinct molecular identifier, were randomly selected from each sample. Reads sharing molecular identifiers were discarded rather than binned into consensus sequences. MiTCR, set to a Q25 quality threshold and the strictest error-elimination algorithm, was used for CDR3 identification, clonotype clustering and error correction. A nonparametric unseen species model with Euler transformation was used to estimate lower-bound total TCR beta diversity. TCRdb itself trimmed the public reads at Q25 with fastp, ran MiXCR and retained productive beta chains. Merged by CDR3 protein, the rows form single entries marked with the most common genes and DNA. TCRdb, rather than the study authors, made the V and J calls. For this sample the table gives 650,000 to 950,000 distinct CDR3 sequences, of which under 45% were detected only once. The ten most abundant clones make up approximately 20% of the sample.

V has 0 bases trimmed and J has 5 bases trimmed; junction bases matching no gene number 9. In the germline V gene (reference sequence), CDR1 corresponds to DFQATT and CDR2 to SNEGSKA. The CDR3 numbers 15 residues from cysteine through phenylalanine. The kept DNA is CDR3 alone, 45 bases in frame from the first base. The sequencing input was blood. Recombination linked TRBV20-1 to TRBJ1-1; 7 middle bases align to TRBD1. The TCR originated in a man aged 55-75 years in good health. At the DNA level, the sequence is TGCAGTGCTAGAGATAGGGGCAGGGGGTTAACTGAAGCTTTCTTT. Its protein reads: CSARDRGRGLTEAFF.